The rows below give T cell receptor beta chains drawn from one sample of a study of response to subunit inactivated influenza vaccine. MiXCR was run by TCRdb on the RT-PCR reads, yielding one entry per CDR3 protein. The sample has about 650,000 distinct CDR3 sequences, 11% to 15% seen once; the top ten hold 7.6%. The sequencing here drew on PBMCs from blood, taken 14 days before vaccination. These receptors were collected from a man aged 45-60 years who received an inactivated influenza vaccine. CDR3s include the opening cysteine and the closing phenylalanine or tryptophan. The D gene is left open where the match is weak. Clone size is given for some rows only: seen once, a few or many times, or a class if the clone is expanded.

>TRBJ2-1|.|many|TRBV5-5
TGTGCCAGCAGCCTATCAACAGGTTTGAATGAGCAGTTCTTC
CASSLSTGLNEQFF
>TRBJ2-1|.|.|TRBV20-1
TGCAGTGCTAGATCCCTGACATCAAGCTCCTACAATGAGCAGTTCTTC
CSARSLTSSSYNEQFF
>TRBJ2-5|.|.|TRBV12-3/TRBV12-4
TGTGCCAGCAGTTCCAGTGTTAGCCCAGAGACCCAGTACTTC
CASSSSVSPETQYF
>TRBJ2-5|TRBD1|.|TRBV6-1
TGTGCCAGCAGACAATGGGACAGGGGGCGCGTGGAGACCCAGTACTTC
CASRQWDRGRVETQYF
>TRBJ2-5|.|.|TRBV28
TGTGCCAGCAGCCTGGGACCTGGACTACACGAGACCCAGTACTTC
CASSLGPGLHETQYF
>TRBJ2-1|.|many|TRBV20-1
TGCAGTGCTAGAACCGGACAGGGAGGGGGCAATGAGCAGTTCTTC
CSARTGQGGGNEQFF
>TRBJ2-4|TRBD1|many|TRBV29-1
TGCAGCGCGGCGGCGGGACAGGGTAGGGGGGGCATTCAGTACTTC
CSAAAGQGRGGIQYF
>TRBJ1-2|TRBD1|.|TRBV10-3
TGTGCCATTTCGGGACAGGTTGGTAATGGCTACACCTTC
CAISGQVGNGYTF
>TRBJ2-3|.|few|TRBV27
TGTGCCAGCAGTTTAACCCGGACCACCCTTCTCACAGATACGCAGTATTTT
CASSLTRTTLLTDTQYF
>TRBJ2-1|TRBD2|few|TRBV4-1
TGCGCCAGCAGCCAGGATTCGTTTAGCGGGAGAGGGGACAATGAGCAGTTCTTC
CASSQDSFSGRGDNEQFF
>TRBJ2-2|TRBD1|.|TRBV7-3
TGTGCCAGCAGCTTGGACAGGGGGATCGGCGGGGAGCTGTTTTTT
CASSLDRGIGGELFF
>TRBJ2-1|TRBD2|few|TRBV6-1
TGTGCCAGCAGCAAAGGGGCGGGAGTTGTATACAATGAGCAGTTCTTC
CASSKGAGVVYNEQFF
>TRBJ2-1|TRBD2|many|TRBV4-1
TGCGCCAGCAGCCAAGATCGAACTAGCGGTTGGAATGAGCAGTTCTTC
CASSQDRTSGWNEQFF
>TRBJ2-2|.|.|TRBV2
TGTGCCAGCATTCAGCAGGGAGCCACCGGGGAGCTGTTTTTT
CASIQQGATGELFF
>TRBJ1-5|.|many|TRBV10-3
TGTGCCATCAGTGAGTCGTGGGAAAGTCAGCCCCAGCATTTT
CAISESWESQPQHF
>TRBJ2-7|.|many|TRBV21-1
TGTGCCAGCAGCAAAGTGGGGGGTACCTACGAGCAGTACTTC
CASSKVGGTYEQYF
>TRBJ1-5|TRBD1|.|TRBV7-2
TGTGCCAGCAGCCCCGGGACAGGGGTTCAGCCCCAGCATTTT
CASSPGTGVQPQHF
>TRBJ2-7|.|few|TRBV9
TGTGCCAGCAGCCCCCAGCGGGTTGCATACGAGCAGTACTTC
CASSPQRVAYEQYF
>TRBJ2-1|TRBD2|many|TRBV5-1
TGCGCCAGCAGCTTGGTGAGCCTAGCGGGAATAAACACTGAGCAGTTCTTC
CASSLVSLAGINTEQFF
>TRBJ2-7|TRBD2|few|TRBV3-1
TGTGCCAGCAGCCAAGATCTTGGGGTCGGGGGGGCGAAGAACGAGCAGTACTTC
CASSQDLGVGGAKNEQYF
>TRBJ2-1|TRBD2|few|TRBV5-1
TGCGCCAGCAGCCAGGGACTAGCGGGAGCCCGAGGATACAATGAGCAGTTCTTC
CASSQGLAGARGYNEQFF
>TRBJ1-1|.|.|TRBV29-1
TGCAGCGTTGAAATCCTTTTTGAAGCTTTCTTT
CSVEILFEAFF
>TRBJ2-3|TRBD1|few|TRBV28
TGTGCCAGCAGCTGGACAGGGCGAGGGGGCACAGATACGCAGTATTTT
CASSWTGRGGTDTQYF
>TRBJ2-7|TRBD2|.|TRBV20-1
TGCAGTGCTAGGACTAGCGGGACCTACGAGCAGTACTTC
CSARTSGTYEQYF
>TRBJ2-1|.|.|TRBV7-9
TGTGCCAGCAGCTCACTAGTCTTTGGGCTACATTACAATGAGCAGTTCTTC
CASSSLVFGLHYNEQFF
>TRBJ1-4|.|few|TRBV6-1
TGTGCCAGCAAACTACCCCAGGGGAGTGAAAAACTGTTTTTT
CASKLPQGSEKLFF
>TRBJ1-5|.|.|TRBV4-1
TGCGCCAGCAGCCAAGAGGACAGAATTAATCAGCCCCAGCATTTT
CASSQEDRINQPQHF
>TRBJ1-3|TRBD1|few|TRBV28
TGTGCCAGCAGTACCTTCAGGGGGCTCGGAAACACCATATATTTT
CASSTFRGLGNTIYF
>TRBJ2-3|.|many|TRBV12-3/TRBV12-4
TGTGCCAGCAGCAGCCCGGAGACTAGGGGCACAGATACGCAGTATTTT
CASSSPETRGTDTQYF
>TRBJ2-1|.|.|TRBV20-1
TGCAGTGCTAGAGGGGGGCGGTTGGAGCAGTTCTTC
CSARGGRLEQFF
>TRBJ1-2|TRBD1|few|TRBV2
TGTGCCAGCAGTGGACAGGGCGGCTACACCTTC
CASSGQGGYTF
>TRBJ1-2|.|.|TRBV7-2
TGTGCCAGCAGCCCCGGGCAGGGCCAAGGATATGGCTACACCTTC
CASSPGQGQGYGYTF
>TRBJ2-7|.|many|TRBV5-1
TGCGCCAGCAGCTTGGATTCCGCGACCTACGAGCAGTACTTC
CASSLDSATYEQYF
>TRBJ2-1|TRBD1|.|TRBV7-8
TGTGCCAGCAGTCTCGACAGGGGGAGGTACAATGAGCAGTTCTTC
CASSLDRGRYNEQFF
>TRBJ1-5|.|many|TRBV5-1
TGCGCCAGCTTTTTTGGCCCGCGTTCTATTCAGCCCCAGCATTTT
CASFFGPRSIQPQHF
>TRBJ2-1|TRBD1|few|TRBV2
TGTGCCAGCGCACAGGGGGCGGAAAATGAGCAGTTCTTC
CASAQGAENEQFF
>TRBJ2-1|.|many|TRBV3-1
TGTGCCAGCAGCCCCCGGTACAATGAGCAGTTCTTC
CASSPRYNEQFF
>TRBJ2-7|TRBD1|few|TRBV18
TGTGCCAGCTCAGAATATGCCGGGACAGGGGGCTACGAGCAGTACTTC
CASSEYAGTGGYEQYF